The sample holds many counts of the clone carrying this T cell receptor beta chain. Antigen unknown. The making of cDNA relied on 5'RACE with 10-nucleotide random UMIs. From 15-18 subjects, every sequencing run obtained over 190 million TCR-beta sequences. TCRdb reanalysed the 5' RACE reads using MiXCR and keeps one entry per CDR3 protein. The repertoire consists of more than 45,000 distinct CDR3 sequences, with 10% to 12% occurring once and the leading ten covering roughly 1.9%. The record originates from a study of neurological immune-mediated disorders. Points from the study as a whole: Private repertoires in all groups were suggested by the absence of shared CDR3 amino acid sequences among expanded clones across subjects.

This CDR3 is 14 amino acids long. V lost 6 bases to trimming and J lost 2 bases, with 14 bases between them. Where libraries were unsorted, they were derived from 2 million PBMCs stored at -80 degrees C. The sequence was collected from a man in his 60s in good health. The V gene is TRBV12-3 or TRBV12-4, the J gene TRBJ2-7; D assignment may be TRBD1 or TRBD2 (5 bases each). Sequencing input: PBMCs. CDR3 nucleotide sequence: TGTGCCAGCAGGAGGGGCCGCACAACCTACGAGCAGTACTTC. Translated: CASRRGRTTYEQYF.